What follows describes a single TCR beta chain. Its antigen is not known. This sample is part of a study of cytomegalovirus exposure and HLA in healthy donors. Findings of the study overall: Researchers catalogued roughly 170 TCR beta chains as cytomegalovirus-associated. Equally common other TCR beta chains were less clonally expanded than HLA-associated ones, a later analysis found. A previous analysis found most TCR beta V segments productive roughly 87% or roughly 30% of the time.

In the PCR, 60 Vbeta and 13 Jbeta primers were used. Sequencing was performed with immunoSEQ multiplex PCR; in TCRdb, only in-frame clones are kept and a portion is missing. The repertoire holds about 170,000 clones, with roughly 84% as singletons. V dropped 5 bases and J dropped 3; count of bases not matched to a gene: 7. This CDR3 region has 15 residues. CDR1 is SGHVS and CDR2 is FNYEAQ in the germline V gene. The receptor comes from a boy aged 2-15 years in good health and CMV-seronegative. The sequenced sample consisted of PBMCs. The chain links TRBV7-6 to TRBJ2-5, with 9 bases identical to TRBD1. In DNA, the CDR3 is TGTGCCAGCAGCCCCTGGACAGGGGAGGAAGAGACCCAGTACTTC. This sequence encodes CASSPWTGEEETQYF.